This entry describes one T cell receptor (beta chain). Its antigen is still unknown. These data come from a study of post-analysis software for immune sequencing data. Study-wide results and caveats: Samples from one preparation batch, clustered by F measure, grouped strongly together. Five or six TRBV segments, TRBV5-6, TRBV5-1 and TRBV20-1 among them, were found more frequent in patients than controls. People with multiple sclerosis had a significantly lower normalized Chao1 diversity than controls did.

This CDR3 has 11 amino acids. The V end lost 1 base, the J end lost 6 bases, and 0 bases lay between the germline ends. Germline CDR1 and CDR2: MNHNY and SVGAGI (reference sequence). Built from TCR beta cDNA, the libraries had unique molecular identifiers in them. Input of roughly 0.85 to 11 million T cells yielded a few hundred thousand cDNA molecules. TCRdb reprocessed the PCR reads with MiXCR, giving one entry per CDR3 protein. The top ten hold about 5.6% of the sample, which has about half a million distinct CDR3 sequences, 34% seen once. This receptor was taken from a girl younger than 18 with multiple sclerosis. The rearrangement joins TRBV6-6 to TRBJ1-4; no reliable D call. Sequencing was carried out using blood. The CDR3 protein is CASSYYEKLFF. The CDR3 bases are TGTGCCAGCAGTTACTATGAAAAACTGTTTTTT.